The subject of this entry is one T cell receptor beta chain. The data are from a study of blood T cell repertoires in COVID-19. TCRdb's copy holds only in-frame clones and misses some; the assay was immunoSEQ multiplex PCR. In the table there are 30,000 to 40,000 clones, around 90% of which are singletons. This CDR3 comprises 13 residues. The V end was cut by 3 bases, the J end by 3 bases, with 6 bases between. Germline V gene lookup returns CDR1 WNHNN and CDR2 SYGVQD (reference sequence). The chain uses TRBV10-1 and TRBJ2-1, with a weak D call TRBD1 (6 bases). The sample comprised peripheral blood. The receptor was isolated from a man between 65 and 85 years old with active COVID-19. CDR3 in DNA: TGCGCCAGCAGTGAACAGGGCTACAATGAGCAGTTCTTC. Translating gives CASSEQGYNEQFF.